The subject of this entry is one TCR delta chain. The specificity of this receptor is unknown. No qualities accompany the bases; no much larger clone lies one base away. Genomic DNA from peripheral blood mononuclear cells isolated from patients and controls was used for TCR sequencing. As controls, about 23 healthy adult blood donors (median age about 61 years; about twelve males and approximately 11 females) were included and were matched to patients for age and sex. In both library preparation methods, multiplex PCR was run with primers aimed at the conserved V and J regions of the TCR genes. After purification and pooling, the amplicons were sequenced on an Illumina MiSeq platform. The authors processed their data as follows. V(D)J alignment, clonotype assembly and translation were performed with MiXCR, whereas functionality assessment and CDR3 repertoire analyses were performed with VDJtools. The IMGT definition of CDR3 was applied, and only productive sequences using functional genes were analyzed, with ORF genes and pseudogenes left out. A custom Python script was used to search all patients and controls for identical amino acid CDR3s of major clonotypes (frequency >=5%). To compare clonotype frequencies between patients and controls, a one-sided non-parametric Wilcoxon test was applied. TCRdb reran clone calling on the public reads with CATT; rows sharing one DNA sequence were then combined. The V and J calls and clone size are TCRdb's, not the authors'. For this sample there are approximately 2,200 delta-chain clones; around 1.5% appear just once. The ten largest clones represent 46% of the sample.

The CDR3 contains 16 residues, cysteine and phenylalanine counted. The sequence is cut down to CDR3 DNA, 48 bases in frame from base 1. The record originates from a study of gamma delta lymphoproliferative disorders and STAT genes (dated 2018 in TCRdb). Some background on the complete study: The LymphoTrack Dx TCRG Assay was used to prepare gamma-chain libraries from at least 50 ng of genomic DNA. To confirm results, a couple of gamma-chain samples and all delta-chain samples were sequenced twice. The study profiled TCR gamma and delta CDR3 repertoires by deep sequencing in Tgammadelta lymphoproliferative disease patients and healthy controls, within a larger immunophenotypic and STAT-mutation study. Because no corresponding Invivoscribe delta assay was available, delta-chain libraries were prepared according to the standard operating procedure of the EuroClonality-NGS working group.

The investigation overall reported the following: The authors noted that NGS specificity may be reduced at low frequencies, so the public or private nature of leukemic clones needs confirmation. When whole repertoires were clustered, gamma repertoires from patients formed a group apart from those of healthy controls, but delta repertoires showed no separation between the groups. Control T cells were likely spread across varied maturation stages, whereas leukemic cells were skewed toward terminal effectors, which potentially limits comparisons between patients and controls. Nearly all major patient gamma and delta clonotypes were public, shared with at least one healthy donor; only two gamma clonotypes were private to disease.

The V gene lacks a call, and TRDJ1 is the J gene; the table gives TRDD3 as D, unverified against the DNA. The source material was blood. This clonotype originated in a human donor in good health. The DNA reads as follows: TGTGCCTCTCTACTGGGGGCCACGACGTACACCGATAAACTCATCTTT. It translates to CASLLGATTYTDKLIF.